This T cell receptor beta chain was documented in a study of cytomegalovirus exposure and HLA in healthy donors. Notes on this clone: Its antigen is currently unknown.

With 60 Vbeta and 13 Jbeta primers, the PCR was carried out. Assay used: immunoSEQ multiplex PCR; TCRdb lists only in-frame clones, some missing. The table has roughly 120,000 clones, about four fifths seen once; the top ten hold roughly 12%. Study-wide points: Information on immune exposure was restricted to one variable (CMV serostatus).

Germline values: CDR1 MNHNY, CDR2 SVGAGI (reference sequence). The germline V and J ends were trimmed by 3 bases and 2 bases, with 15 bases remaining between them. The CDR3 covers 16 residues. The genes are TRBV6-6 and TRBJ2-3; D may be TRBD2 (5 bases). The sequence was collected from a male donor in good health and CMV-seropositive. The sequenced sample was PBMCs. The CDR3 region has the DNA TGTGCCAGCAGTTATGGTGGCGGAGGTACCACAGATACGCAGTATTTT. It yields the protein CASSYGGGGTTDTQYF.